The source of this TCR beta chain is a study of T-cell memory formation after mild COVID-19. Overall study context: Clusters of TCRs were largely donor specific.

This clonotype has only a few counts. This CDR3 is 15 amino acids long. Germline CDR1 and CDR2: MNHEY and SMNVEV (reference sequence). Trimming pared 8 bases from V and 0 bases from J, leaving 17 bases between. TCRdb passed the 5' RACE reads through MiXCR, listing each CDR3 protein once. The data show just over 350,000 distinct CDR3 sequences, 13% to 15% seen once. The specimen was PBMCs or a T cell subset sorted from them (not recorded which). This rearrangement joins TRBV27 to TRBJ2-7, with TRBD2 as a possible D gene (7 bases). The source of this sequence is a young man who had mild COVID-19 (a few samples of this study predate the infection). Cell type and time point are not known. The CDR3 DNA reads as TGTGCCAGCCAAACGGGGGGCCGCTCCTCCTACGAGCAGTACTTC. Translation: CASQTGGRSSYEQYF.